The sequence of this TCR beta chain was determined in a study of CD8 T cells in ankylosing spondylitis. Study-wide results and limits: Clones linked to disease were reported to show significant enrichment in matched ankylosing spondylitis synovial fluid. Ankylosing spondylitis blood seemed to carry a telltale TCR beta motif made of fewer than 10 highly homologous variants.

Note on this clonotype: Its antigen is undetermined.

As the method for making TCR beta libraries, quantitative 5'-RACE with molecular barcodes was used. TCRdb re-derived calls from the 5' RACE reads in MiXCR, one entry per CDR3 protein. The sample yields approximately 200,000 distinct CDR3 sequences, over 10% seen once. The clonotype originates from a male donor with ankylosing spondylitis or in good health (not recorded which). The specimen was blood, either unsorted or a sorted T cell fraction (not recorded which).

CDR3 amino acids: CASSFRLADQETQYF. Written as DNA, the CDR3 is TGTGCCAGCAGTTTTCGGCTAGCGGACCAAGAGACCCAGTACTTC. This chain links TRBV27 with TRBJ2-5, with 7 bases identical to TRBD2. From germline, CDR1 is MNHEY and CDR2 SMNVEV (reference sequence). The CDR3 covers 15 residues. V shed 3 bases, J shed 0 bases, and the junction held 4 bases outside the gene matches.